Each of the 4 T cell receptor beta chains below was sequenced from the same sample in a study of blood T cell repertoires in COVID-19. Sequencing used immunoSEQ multiplex PCR; TCRdb keeps in-frame clones, though not all of them. The sample carries roughly 150,000 clones, about four fifths recorded once. Sample: peripheral blood. These receptors came from a woman in her sixties or seventies with COVID-19, enrolled during active disease.

The chain joins TRBV4-1 to TRBJ2-3; no clear D gene. V shed 1 base and J shed 2 bases, with 13 bases lying between them. The CDR3 is 16 amino acids. Germline CDR1 MGHRA, CDR2 YSYEKL. The CDR3 sequence: CASSQATASPTDTQYF. The CDR3 bases are TGCGCCAGCAGCCAAGCCACAGCAAGCCCCACAGATACGCAGTATTTT.

The chain is built from TRBV27 and TRBJ2-6, with D perhaps TRBD2 (5 bases). Trimming left V 6 bases short and J 4 bases short, with 22 bases between. This CDR3 region has 18 residues. CDR1 MNHEY and CDR2 SMNVEV come from the germline V gene (reference sequence). The CDR3 DNA follows: TGTGCCAGCAGCCCCTTCGTCGGGGTATCGGGCGGGGCCAACGTCCTGACTTTC. Amino acids: CASSPFVGVSGGANVLTF.

V usage is TRBV27 and J usage is TRBJ2-1, with 7 nucleotides matching TRBD2. CDR1 MNHEY and CDR2 SMNVEV come from the germline V gene (reference sequence). The ends lost 6 bases at V and 10 bases at J; junction bases unmatched: 6. The CDR3 contains 12 residues. The CDR3 DNA follows: TGTGCCAGCAGGAAACCGGGGGGAGAGCAGTTCTTC. Translating gives CASRKPGGEQFF.

The chain couples TRBV5-1 to TRBJ2-3, with TRBD2 as a possible D gene (6 bases). The CDR3 contains 16 residues. Trimming removed 4 bases from V and 1 base from J, with 16 bases in between. Germline CDR1 and CDR2: SGHRS and YFSETQ. CDR3 DNA: TGCGCCAGCAGCGAGGGGACCGGGACTCGCACAGATACGCAGTATTTT. Protein: CASSEGTGTRTDTQYF.